The next 32 T cell receptor beta chains were all read from a single sample in a study of cytomegalovirus exposure and HLA in healthy donors. PCR primers comprised 60 Vbeta and 13 Jbeta primers. Using immunoSEQ multiplex PCR, the repertoire was profiled, and TCRdb retains in-frame clones only, with some absent. The sample carries nearly 200,000 clones, roughly 80% recorded once. The sequencing sample was made of PBMCs. Every receptor here comes from a male donor in good health and CMV-seropositive.

CDR3 protein: CASSPLRQSGNTIYF. The CDR3 DNA follows: TGTGCCAGCAGTCCGCTGCGACAATCTGGAAACACCATATATTTT. The rearrangement joins TRBV6-5 to TRBJ1-3; no clear D. CDR1 MNHEY and CDR2 SVGAGI come from the germline V gene. The CDR3 extends over 15 amino acids. Between the trimmed V and J ends, which lost 5 bases and 1 base, there was a span of 12 bases.

This rearrangement joins TRBV7-2 to TRBJ1-4; 8 bases align to TRBD1. Trimming took 4 bases from V and 1 from J; bases not matched to a gene: 2. This CDR3 comprises 15 residues. CDR1 and CDR2 (germline): SGHTA, FQGNSA. Written as DNA, the CDR3 is TGTGCCAGCAGCTCCGGACAGGGAACTAATGAAAAACTGTTTTTT. Its protein product is CASSSGQGTNEKLFF.

The CDR3 sequence is CASSDVDRGLSQPQHF. The CDR3 nucleotides are TGTGCCAGCAGTGATGTAGACAGGGGGCTTAGTCAGCCCCAGCATTTT. The chain links TRBV28 to TRBJ1-5; 10 bases align to TRBD1. The V gene end was trimmed by 5 bases and the J gene end by 6 bases; junction bases not matched to a gene: 10. Germline CDR1 reads MDHEN; CDR2 reads SYDVKM. There are 16 residues in the CDR3.

The J gene is TRBJ1-2, the V gene TRBV29-1; D is perhaps TRBD1 (5 bases). Per germline, CDR1 SQVTM and CDR2 ANQGSEA. V lost 1 base and J 2 bases, leaving 11 bases between the germline ends. The CDR3 covers 14 residues. CDR3 sequence (DNA): TGCAGCGTTGAAGGTGTCAGGGTAAACTATGGCTACACCTTC. Protein sequence: CSVEGVRVNYGYTF.

The chain combines TRBV19 with TRBJ2-1; D is unresolved. Germline CDR1 is LNHDA and CDR2 is SQIVND (reference sequence). V gave up 6 bases and J gave up 1 base, with 10 bases separating them. The CDR3 contains 14 residues. CDR3 sequence (DNA): TGTGCCAGTAGCATCCCGGGTTCCTACAATGAGCAGTTCTTC. Translated: CASSIPGSYNEQFF.

The chain joins TRBV2 to TRBJ1-5; TRBD1 might be the D (5 bases). CDR3 length: 14 residues. Germline CDR1 is SNHLY and CDR2 is FYNNEI. The ends were cut back, 4 bases at V and 3 bases at J, with 10 bases in the middle. The CDR3 reads CASSGGRDNQPQHF. CDR3 coding DNA: TGTGCCAGCAGTGGGGGCAGGGACAATCAGCCCCAGCATTTT.

The CDR3 sequence: CSVPRNTEAFF. The DNA of the CDR3 is TGCAGCGTTCCCAGAAACACTGAAGCTTTCTTT. The rearrangement links TRBV29-1 to TRBJ1-1; D uncertain. The CDR3 covers 11 residues. V was trimmed by 5 bases and J by 2 bases, leaving 6 bases between them. Germline assignment: CDR1 SQVTM and CDR2 ANQGSEA.

The genes are TRBV11-2 and TRBJ2-2, with D perhaps TRBD2 (6 bases). V lost 5 bases and J lost 6, with 10 bases in between. The germline gives CDR1 SGHAT, CDR2 FQNNGV. CDR3 length equals 13 residues. CDR3 loop: CASSLGEAGELFF. CDR3 nucleotide sequence: TGTGCCAGCAGCCTAGGGGAGGCCGGGGAGCTGTTTTTT.

The genes are TRBV11-2 and TRBJ2-2; D is perhaps TRBD2 (6 bases). CDR1 SGHAT and CDR2 FQNNGV come from the germline V gene. V dropped 5 bases and J dropped 8 bases, with 18 bases sitting between them. The CDR3 consists of 15 residues. The CDR3 coding sequence is TGTGCCAGCAGCGGGACTTTACATGAATTAGGGGAGCTGTTTTTT. As protein: CASSGTLHELGELFF.

CDR3 DNA: TGTGCCAGCAGTTACGGACTAGCGTACACCGGGGAGCTGTTTTTT. This sequence encodes CASSYGLAYTGELFF. The J gene is TRBJ2-2, the V gene TRBV6-5; 9 nucleotides match TRBD2. This CDR3 contains 15 residues. V lost 2 bases and J lost 3; bases outside the gene matches: 1. The germline CDR1 and CDR2 sequences are MNHEY and SVGAGI.

Details on this clone: A junction boundary mismatches the germline segment, possibly from a read error. This chain uses TRBV4-1 with TRBJ1-4; D is ambiguous. Germline V gene data show CDR1 as MGHRA and CDR2 as YSYEKL. There are 15 residues in the CDR3. CDR3 bases: TGCGCCAGCAACGGGGTTGTTGCAACTAATAAAAAACTGTTTTTT. It encodes CASNGVVATNKKLFF.

The V and J genes are TRBV6-6 and TRBJ2-4; 7 bases match TRBD1. The CDR3 length is 13 residues. V shed 7 bases and J 8 bases; nucleotides not matched to a gene: 8. CDR1 MNHNY and CDR2 SVGAGI come from the germline V gene (reference sequence). In DNA form, the CDR3 reads TGTGCCAGCAAAACAGGGGTTCTGGACATTCAGTACTTC. It specifies CASKTGVLDIQYF.

The sample holds one count of this clone. The CDR3 nucleotides read TGCGCCAGCAGCCAAGGGGTGCTCGTCGCGGACAGCTCCTACAATGAGCAGTTCTTC. Protein product: CASSQGVLVADSSYNEQFF. V usage is TRBV4-3 and J usage is TRBJ2-1, with a tentative D call TRBD1 (6 bases). CDR1 and CDR2 from the germline V gene are LGHNA and YSLEER. V was cut by 1 base and J by 0 bases, with 19 bases left in between. This CDR3 has 19 residues.

Details on this clone: Distinct nucleotide sequences in the sample also encode this CDR3. This sequence joins TRBV7-3 and TRBJ2-7; 9 bases fit TRBD2. The CDR3 is made up of 14 amino acids. Losses at the gene ends were 1 base for V and 6 bases for J; bases not matched to a gene: 4. Germline V gene sequence: CDR1 SGHTA, CDR2 FQGTGA. The CDR3 DNA follows: TGTGCCAGCAGCTTAAGCGGGACTAGCTCCGAGCAGTACTTC. Protein product: CASSLSGTSSEQYF. Combining the CDR3 with reference TRBV7-3 and TRBJ2-7 gives the whole variable domain GAGVSQTPSNKVTEKGKYVELRCDPISGHTALYWYRQSLGQGPEFLIYFQGTGAADDSGLPNDRFFAVRPEGSVSTLKIQRTERGDSAVYLCASSLSGTSSEQYFGPGTRLTVT.

The rearrangement uses TRBV7-8 and TRBJ2-1; 8 bases map to TRBD1. The V segment lost 5 bases and the J segment 3 bases; nucleotides outside the gene matches: 12. The CDR3 length is 17 residues. The germline V gene has CDR1 SGHVS and CDR2 FQNEAQ. CDR3 sequence reads: CASSEITTGVNYNEQFF. As DNA, the CDR3 is TGTGCCAGCAGCGAAATAACGACAGGGGTAAACTACAATGAGCAGTTCTTC.

J is TRBJ2-5 and V is TRBV5-1; no clear D gene. Germline-derived CDR1 and CDR2 are SGHRS and YFSETQ. The CDR3 has 14 residues. The V end was cut by 0 bases, the J end by 5 bases, with 11 bases between. CDR3 DNA sequence: TGCGCCAGCAGCTTGGGAAGTCCTAGGGAGACCCAGTACTTC. It encodes CASSLGSPRETQYF.

Here the CDR3 reads CASSLSTGTGAFAAGNTIYF. The CDR3 bases are TGTGCCAGCAGTCTAAGTACCGGGACAGGAGCGTTTGCCGCTGGAAACACCATATATTTT. This rearrangement joins TRBV28 to TRBJ1-3; 8 nucleotides line up with TRBD1. There are 20 residues in the CDR3. The J segment lost 2 bases and the V segment lost 5 bases, leaving 20 bases of the junction unmatched. The germline CDR1 and CDR2 sequences are MDHEN and SYDVKM.

This chain uses TRBV28 with TRBJ2-7; D not certain. Germline V CDR1 and CDR2: MDHEN, SYDVKM. The CDR3 has 16 amino acids. Between the trimmed V and J ends, which lost 4 bases and 0 bases, there was a span of 16 bases. The CDR3 DNA reads as TGTGCCAGCAGTTCGCCCGCTCCTCCCGGCTCCTACGAGCAGTACTTC. Amino acid sequence: CASSSPAPPGSYEQYF.

This chain links TRBV4-3 with TRBJ2-7, with TRBD2 matching 7 bases. V lost 0 bases, J lost 5 bases, and 7 bases stayed unmatched. The CDR3 has 15 amino acids. Looked up from germline, CDR1 is LGHNA and CDR2 is YSLEER. CDR3 in amino acids: CASSQESGDWDEQYF. As DNA, the CDR3 is TGCGCCAGCAGCCAAGAAAGCGGGGATTGGGACGAGCAGTACTTC.

The chain combines TRBV15 with TRBJ2-7, with D possibly matching TRBD1 (6 bases). The CDR3 is 15 residues long. The V end was cut by 3 bases, the J end by 2 bases, with 14 bases between. The V gene's germline CDR1 is LNHNV and CDR2 YYDKDF (reference sequence). The CDR3 region is CATSRDQGLPYEQYF. The DNA for the CDR3 is TGTGCCACCAGCAGGGACCAGGGGTTGCCCTACGAGCAGTACTTC.

The chain carries TRBV7-2 and TRBJ2-7; maybe TRBD1 (6 bases). This CDR3 has 17 amino acids. The germline gives CDR1 SGHTA, CDR2 FQGNSA. The V gene lost 2 bases and the J gene lost 2 bases, with 19 bases spanning the gap. The CDR3 coding sequence is TGTGCCAGCAGCTTAAGGTATAATACAGGGTCTCCCTACGAGCAGTACTTC. Translated: CASSLRYNTGSPYEQYF.

This clone has more than one count but fewer than ten. The chain has TRBV5-1 and TRBJ2-5; the D gene is possibly TRBD2 (6 bases). Germline V gene data show CDR1 as SGHRS and CDR2 as YFSETQ. The ends were cut back, 0 bases at V and 5 bases at J, with 8 bases in the middle. This CDR3 comprises 13 residues. CDR3 nucleotides: TGCGCCAGCAGCTTGGGGAGGGCGGAGACCCAGTACTTC. It yields the protein CASSLGRAETQYF. Complete variable domain (other parts from reference TRBV5-1 and TRBJ2-5): KAGVTQTPRYLIKTRGQQVTLSCSPISGHRSVSWYQQTPGQGLQFLFEYFSETQRNKGNFPGRFSGRQFSNSRSEMNVSTLELGDSALYLCASSLGRAETQYFGPGTRLLVL.

The gene calls are TRBV7-9 and TRBJ2-3, with D unclear. The CDR3 totals 11 residues. V was pared by 7 bases and J by 6 bases, with 8 bases between. The germline CDR1 and CDR2 sequences are SEHNR and FQNEAQ (reference sequence). The CDR3 DNA is TGTGCCAGCATCGCGGTGGATACGCAGTATTTT. This sequence encodes CASIAVDTQYF.

The gene calls are TRBV7-2 and TRBJ2-5; the D gene is possibly TRBD2 (5 bases). V dropped 5 bases and J dropped 4 bases, with 11 bases sitting between them. CDR3 length: 13 residues. CDR1 is SGHTA and CDR2 is FQGNSA in the germline V gene. CDR3 nucleotide sequence: TGTGCCAGCAGCCGGGGTGGGGTAGAGACCCAGTACTTC. It codes for CASSRGGVETQYF.

In its sample, this clone was seen a few times. This chain uses TRBV1 with TRBJ2-7; the D call of TRBD2 is as the table states it, not checked on the DNA. TRBV1 is listed as a pseudogene. The CDR3 is 11 residues long. The CDR3 nucleotides are TGCACCTCTACCACCTACGTCGAGCAGTACTTC. It specifies CTSTTYVEQYF.

This clone turned up a few times. CDR3 residues: CASRTGQGKGKTQYF. DNA of the CDR3: TGTGCCAGCAGAACGGGACAGGGGAAAGGAAAGACCCAGTACTTC. V and J are TRBV6-5 and TRBJ2-5; 10 nucleotides line up with TRBD1. V dropped 6 bases and J dropped 6; count of bases not matched to a gene: 10. Germline V CDR1 and CDR2: MNHEY, SVGAGI. The CDR3 is 15 residues long.

V gene TRBV7-2 combines with J gene TRBJ2-7; D is perhaps TRBD2 (5 bases). CDR3 length: 14 amino acids. Germline V gives CDR1 SGHTA, CDR2 FQGNSA. V lost 1 base and J 4 bases, leaving 11 bases between the germline ends. The CDR3 spells CASSLGVSEYEQYF. CDR3 nucleotides: TGTGCCAGCAGCTTAGGGGTTAGCGAGTACGAGCAGTACTTC.

V gene TRBV29-1 combines with J gene TRBJ1-4; TRBD1 matches 9 bases. Germline V gene sequence: CDR1 SQVTM, CDR2 ANQGSEA. The V segment lost 6 bases and the J segment 2 bases; nucleotides outside the gene matches: 4. The CDR3 is 14 amino acids. In nucleotides, the CDR3 is TGCAGCGTCGGACAGGGGACCACTAATGAAAAACTGTTTTTT. It specifies CSVGQGTTNEKLFF.

V usage is TRBV10-2 and J usage is TRBJ2-1; 11 bases agree with TRBD2. Germline lookup yields CDR1 WSHSY and CDR2 SAAADI. CDR3 size: 14 residues. J was trimmed by 8 bases and V by 6 bases; bases with no gene match: 6. CDR3 in amino acids: CASRTSGSSYEQFF. DNA for the CDR3: TGCGCCAGCAGAACTAGCGGGAGTTCTTATGAGCAGTTCTTC.

The chain carries TRBV4-2 and TRBJ2-7; weak D call: TRBD2 (6 bases). CDR3 length: 15 amino acids. V was trimmed by 1 base and J by 7 bases, leaving 17 bases between them. The germline gives CDR1 LGHNA, CDR2 YNFKEQ. The CDR3 is CASSQGTGETDEQYF. In DNA form, the CDR3 reads TGTGCCAGCAGCCAAGGGACGGGAGAGACTGATGAGCAGTACTTC.

This clone was recorded only once. The genes are TRBV5-1 and TRBJ2-2; D is possibly TRBD2 (6 bases). The CDR3 contains 18 residues. The V end lost 1 base, the J end lost 3 bases, and 19 bases lay between the germline ends. Germline V gene sequence: CDR1 SGHRS, CDR2 YFSETQ. In DNA form, the CDR3 reads TGCGCCAGCAGCTTGCATCCCTCGGGGGAGGACTACACCGGGGAGCTGTTTTTT. This encodes CASSLHPSGEDYTGELFF.

The V and J genes are TRBV21-1 and TRBJ1-4; the table's TRBD1 call for D was not verified on the DNA. TRBV21-1 is given as a pseudogene. This CDR3 has 15 amino acids. The CDR3 loop is CASSIPGQGNEKLFF. As DNA, the CDR3 is TGTGCCAGCAGCATCCCGGGACAGGGAAACGAAAAACTGTTTTTT.